The TCR beta chain under discussion was sequenced for a study of control samples from healthy donors and cancer patients. With 4 bases removed from V and 2 bases from J, the gap between germline ends came to 15 bases. The CDR3 extends over 16 amino acids. The germline gives CDR1 SGHTA, CDR2 FQGNSA. Assay used: immunoSEQ multiplex PCR; TCRdb lists only in-frame clones, some missing. The top ten clones hold 14% of a sample with roughly 130,000 clones, around 94% of them seen once. Source material: PBMCs. The TCR sequence derives from a man in his 60s with colorectal cancer. This chain links TRBV7-2 with TRBJ1-5, with D possibly being TRBD1 (6 bases). CDR3 sequence reads: CASSSLGASGNQPQHF. As DNA, the CDR3 is TGTGCCAGCAGCTCCCTGGGGGCTTCAGGCAATCAGCCCCAGCATTTT.